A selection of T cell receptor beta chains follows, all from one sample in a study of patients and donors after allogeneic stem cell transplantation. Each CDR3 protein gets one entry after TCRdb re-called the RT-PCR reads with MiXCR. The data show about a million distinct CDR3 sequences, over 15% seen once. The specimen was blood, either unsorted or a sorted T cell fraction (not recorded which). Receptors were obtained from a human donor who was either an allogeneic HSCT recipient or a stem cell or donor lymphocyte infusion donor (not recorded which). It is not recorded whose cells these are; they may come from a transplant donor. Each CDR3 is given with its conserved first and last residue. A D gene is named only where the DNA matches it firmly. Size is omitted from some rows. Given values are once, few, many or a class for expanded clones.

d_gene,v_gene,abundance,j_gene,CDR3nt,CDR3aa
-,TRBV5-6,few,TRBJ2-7,TGTGCCAGCAGCTTTATGTTCCGGAGCTACGAGCAGTACTTC,CASSFMFRSYEQYF
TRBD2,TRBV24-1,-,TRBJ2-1,TGTGCCACCAGTGATTTTCCTAGCGGAAACAATGAGCAGTTCTTC,CATSDFPSGNNEQFF
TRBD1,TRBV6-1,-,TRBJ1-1,TGTGCCAGCAGCCAGGACAGGGGAAGTCGCGCTTTCTTT,CASSQDRGSRAFF
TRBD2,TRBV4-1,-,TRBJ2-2,TGCGCCAGCAGCCAAGCCCCTAGCGGCACCGGGGAGCTGTTTTTT,CASSQAPSGTGELFF
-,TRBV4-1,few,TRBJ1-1,TGCGCCAGCAGCCAAGGGACGTTTGAAGCTTTCTTT,CASSQGTFEAFF
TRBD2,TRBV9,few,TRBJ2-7,TGTGCCAGCAACTCTTTAGGACTAGCTGCCTCCGAGCAGTACTTC,CASNSLGLAASEQYF
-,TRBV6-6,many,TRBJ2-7,TGTGCCAGCAGCACCTTCTACGAGCAGTACTTC,CASSTFYEQYF
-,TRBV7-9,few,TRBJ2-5,TGTGCCAGCAGATCCGAGGGGTGGGGGACCACCCAGTACTTC,CASRSEGWGTTQYF
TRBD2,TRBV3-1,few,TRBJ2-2,TGTGCCAGCAGCCCGACGCGACGGGCGGGAGGAAGGACCGGGGAGCTGTTTTTT,CASSPTRRAGGRTGELFF
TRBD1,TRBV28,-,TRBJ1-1,TGTGCCAGTCGGGGTGGGACAGAGATGAACACTGAAGCTTTCTTT,CASRGGTEMNTEAFF
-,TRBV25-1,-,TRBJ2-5,TGTGCCAGCAGTGAAAGGAAGGCCTTGGGGGAGACCCAGTACTTC,CASSERKALGETQYF
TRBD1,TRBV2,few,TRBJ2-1,TGTGCCAGCAGAGGGAGACAGGGCGCCTACAATGAGCAGTTCTTC,CASRGRQGAYNEQFF
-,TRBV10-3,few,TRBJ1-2,TGTGCCATCAGTACAATCCAGGGGTCGGACGGCTACACCTTC,CAISTIQGSDGYTF